The rows below give T cell receptor beta chains drawn from one sample of a study of PD-1 blockade in classical Hodgkin lymphoma. Using immunoSEQ multiplex PCR, the repertoire was profiled, and TCRdb retains in-frame clones only, with some absent. The sample lists 30,000 to 45,000 clones; 87% were seen once. Sequenced here: peripheral blood mononuclear cells (PBMCs), sampled at baseline. These receptors all come from a human donor with classical Hodgkin lymphoma. Both conserved end residues are part of each CDR3.

V gene	CDR3 protein
TRBV11-3	CASSPGQGYEQYF
TRBV11-2	CASSSNTDTQYF
TRBV6-6	CASSNLGHYGYTF
TRBV5-1	CASSSSTGSSYSPLHF
TRBV7-9	CASSFYFRATEAFF
TRBV5-1	CASSLGTGGGQPQHF
TRBV28	CASSSRWTAWTSGNNEQFF
TRBV7-6	CASSLASSGASSYEQYF
TRBV11-2	CASSSSAGGTYEQYF
TRBV11-2	CASSWHPGTVYSNQPQHF
TRBV7-9	CASSLALTDQETQYF
TRBV7-2	CASSSQGAGYTF
TRBV7-8	CASSLARLAGGRETQYF
TRBV6-4	CATRDRAYNSPLHF
TRBV2	CASRSTGGTGELFF
TRBV5-5	CASSLGTTPGITEAFF
TRBV29-1	CSVVSPGQADPEAFF
TRBV6-5	CASRTLAGGYNEQFF
TRBV7-2	CASSLMTGNYNEQFF
TRBV10-2	CASSETRGIYEQYF
TRBV7-7	CASSPSGTSADTQYF
TRBV18	CASSLRVAGANVLTF
TRBV6-1	CASSDMGHRATTQYF
TRBV4-1	CASSQVGGPPYEQYF
TRBV7-9	CASTLGGRTGELFF
TRBV28	CASSLQGGYYGYTF
TRBV7-8	CASSKNRVLYEQYF
TRBV9	CASSRTVRGEKLFF
TRBV28	CASSSDQRTTDTQYF
TRBV18	CASSPLMIAGSYNEQFF
TRBV5-4	CASSQDPLASITGELFF
TRBV6-5	CASRRLGEDTQYF
TRBV5-1	CASSRENNEQFF
TRBV6-1	CASSPFGRLGNTIYF
TRBV11-3	CASSLDGGVREQYF
TRBV18	CASSPAQGNEQFF
TRBV6-1	CASSPLSTGPEAFF
TRBV5-6	CASSGQEYNEQFF
TRBV7-9	CASSPSWRQIYTGELFF